This TCR beta chain was profiled in a study of cytotoxic CD8 clonotypes in ibrutinib-treated CLL. Study background: Productive templates per sample averaged roughly 250,000; productive rearrangements, some 99,000.

The method was immunoSEQ multiplex PCR; TCRdb's version includes in-frame clones alone and lacks a portion of them. The sample records under 35,000 clones, about three quarters being singletons. Points from the study as a whole: Sampling schedules were unmatched across sustained-remission and progressing patients.

This clone has just a few counts. The antigen is not known. Sequenced material: PBMCs, taken after 24 months of ibrutinib treatment. The clonotype originates from a human donor with chronic lymphocytic leukemia.

CDR3 in amino acids: CASTLGDSSYEQYF. The CDR3 DNA reads as TGTGCCAGCACCTTAGGGGACAGCTCCTACGAGCAGTACTTC. The V call is TRBV28, the J call TRBJ2-7; 7 nucleotides match TRBD1. J gave up 0 bases and V 7 bases, and 6 bases lay outside the gene matches. There are 14 residues in the CDR3. Germline assignment: CDR1 MDHEN and CDR2 SYDVKM.